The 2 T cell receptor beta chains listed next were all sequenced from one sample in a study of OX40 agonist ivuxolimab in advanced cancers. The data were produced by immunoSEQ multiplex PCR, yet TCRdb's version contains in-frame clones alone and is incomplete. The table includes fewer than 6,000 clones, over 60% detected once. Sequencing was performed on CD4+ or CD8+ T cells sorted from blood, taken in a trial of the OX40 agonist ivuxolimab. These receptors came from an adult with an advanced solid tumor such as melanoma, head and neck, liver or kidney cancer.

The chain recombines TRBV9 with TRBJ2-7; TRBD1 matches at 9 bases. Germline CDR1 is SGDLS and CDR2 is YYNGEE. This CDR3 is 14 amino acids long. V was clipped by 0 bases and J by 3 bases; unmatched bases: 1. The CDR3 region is CASSVGTGDYEQYF. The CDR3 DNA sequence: TGTGCCAGCAGCGTAGGGACAGGGGACTACGAGCAGTACTTC.

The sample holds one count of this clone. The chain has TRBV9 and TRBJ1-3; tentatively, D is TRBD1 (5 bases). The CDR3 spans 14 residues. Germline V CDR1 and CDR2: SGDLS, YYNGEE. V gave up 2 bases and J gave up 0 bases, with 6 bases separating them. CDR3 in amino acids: CASSVTDSGNTIYF. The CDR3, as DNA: TGTGCCAGCAGCGTGACAGACTCTGGAAACACCATATATTTT.